This T cell receptor (beta chain) was obtained from a study of shared clonotypes between healthy human individuals. Study findings and constraints: All-four-donor shared clonotypes had higher generation probabilities than non-shared clonotypes did.

Comments on this clone: Antigen: not known.

Repertoires were generated with immunoSEQ multiplex PCR, while TCRdb's copy carries only in-frame clones and drops some. The sample shows 730,000 or so clones, about two thirds of them seen only once. The receptor's source is a woman aged 30 to 39 in good health. The sample taken for sequencing was memory CD4+ T cells sorted from blood. Stated subset: CD45RA-negative fraction.

The CDR3 DNA follows: TGTGCCAGCAGTTTATTGACAATGAGCTCCTACGAGCAGTACTTC. This translates into CASSLLTMSSYEQYF. The chain recombines TRBV28 with TRBJ2-7; unclear D gene. V lost 1 base to trimming and J lost 0 bases, with 10 bases between them. CDR1 is MDHEN and CDR2 is SYDVKM in the germline V gene. This CDR3 is 15 amino acids long.